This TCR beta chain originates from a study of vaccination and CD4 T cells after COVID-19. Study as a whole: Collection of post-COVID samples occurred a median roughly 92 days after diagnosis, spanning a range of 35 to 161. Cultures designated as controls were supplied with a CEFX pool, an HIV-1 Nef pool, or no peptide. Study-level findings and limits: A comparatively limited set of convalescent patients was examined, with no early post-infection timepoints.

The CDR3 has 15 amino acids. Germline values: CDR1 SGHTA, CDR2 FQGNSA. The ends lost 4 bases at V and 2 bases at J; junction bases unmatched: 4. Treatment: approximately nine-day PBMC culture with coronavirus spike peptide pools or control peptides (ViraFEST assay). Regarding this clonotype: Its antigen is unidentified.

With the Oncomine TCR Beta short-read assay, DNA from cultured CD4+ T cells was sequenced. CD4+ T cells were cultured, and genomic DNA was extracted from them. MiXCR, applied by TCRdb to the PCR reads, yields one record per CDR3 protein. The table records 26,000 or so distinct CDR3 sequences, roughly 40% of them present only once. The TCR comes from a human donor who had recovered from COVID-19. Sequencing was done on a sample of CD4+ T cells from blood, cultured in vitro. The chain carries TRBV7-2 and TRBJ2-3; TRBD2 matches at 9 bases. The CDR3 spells CASSSLAGVTDTQYF. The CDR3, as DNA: TGTGCCAGCAGCTCACTAGCGGGCGTCACAGATACGCAGTATTTT.